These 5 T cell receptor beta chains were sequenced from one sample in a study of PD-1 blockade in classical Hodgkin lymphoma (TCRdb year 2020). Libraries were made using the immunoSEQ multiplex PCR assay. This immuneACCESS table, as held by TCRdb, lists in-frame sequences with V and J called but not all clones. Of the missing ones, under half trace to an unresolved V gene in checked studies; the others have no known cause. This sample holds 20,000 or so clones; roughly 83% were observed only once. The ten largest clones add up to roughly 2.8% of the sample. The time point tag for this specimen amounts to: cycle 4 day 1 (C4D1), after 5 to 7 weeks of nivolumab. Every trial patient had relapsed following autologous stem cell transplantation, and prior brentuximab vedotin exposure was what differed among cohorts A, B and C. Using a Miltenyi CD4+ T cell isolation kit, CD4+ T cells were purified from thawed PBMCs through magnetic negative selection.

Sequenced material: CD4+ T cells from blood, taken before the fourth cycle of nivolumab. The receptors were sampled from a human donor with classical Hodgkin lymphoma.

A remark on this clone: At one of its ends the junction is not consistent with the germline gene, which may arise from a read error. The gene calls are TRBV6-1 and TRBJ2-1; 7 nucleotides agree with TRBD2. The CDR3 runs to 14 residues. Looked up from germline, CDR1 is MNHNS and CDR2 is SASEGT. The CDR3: CASREGLEYNEQFF. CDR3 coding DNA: TGTGCCAGCAGAGAAGGACTAGAATACAATGAGCAGTTCTTC.

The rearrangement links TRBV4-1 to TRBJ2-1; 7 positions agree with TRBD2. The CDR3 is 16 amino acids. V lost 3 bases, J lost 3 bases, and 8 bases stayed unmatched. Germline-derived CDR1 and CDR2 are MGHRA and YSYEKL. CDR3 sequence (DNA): TGCGCCAGCAGCCAGTATCTAGCGGTTGACTACAATGAGCAGTTCTTC. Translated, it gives CASSQYLAVDYNEQFF.

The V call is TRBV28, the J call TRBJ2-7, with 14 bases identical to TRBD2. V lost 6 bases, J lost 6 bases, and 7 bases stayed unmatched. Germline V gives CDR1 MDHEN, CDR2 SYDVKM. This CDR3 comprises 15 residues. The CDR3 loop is CASSITGLAGVEQYF. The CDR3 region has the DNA TGTGCCAGCAGCATCACGGGACTAGCGGGAGTCGAGCAGTACTTC.

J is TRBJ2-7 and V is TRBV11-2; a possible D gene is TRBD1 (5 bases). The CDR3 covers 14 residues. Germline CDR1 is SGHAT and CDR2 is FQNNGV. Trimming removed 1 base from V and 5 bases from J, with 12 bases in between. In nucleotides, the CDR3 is TGTGCCAGCAGCTTAGCCAGGGTCCGCGACGAGCAGTACTTC. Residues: CASSLARVRDEQYF.

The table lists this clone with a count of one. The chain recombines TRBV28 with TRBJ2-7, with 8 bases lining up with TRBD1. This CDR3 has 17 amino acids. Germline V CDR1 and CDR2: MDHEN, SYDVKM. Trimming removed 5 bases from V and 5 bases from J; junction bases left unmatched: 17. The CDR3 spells CASSLRTGSVWGNEQYF. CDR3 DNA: TGTGCCAGCAGTCTACGGACAGGGTCGGTTTGGGGAAACGAGCAGTACTTC.